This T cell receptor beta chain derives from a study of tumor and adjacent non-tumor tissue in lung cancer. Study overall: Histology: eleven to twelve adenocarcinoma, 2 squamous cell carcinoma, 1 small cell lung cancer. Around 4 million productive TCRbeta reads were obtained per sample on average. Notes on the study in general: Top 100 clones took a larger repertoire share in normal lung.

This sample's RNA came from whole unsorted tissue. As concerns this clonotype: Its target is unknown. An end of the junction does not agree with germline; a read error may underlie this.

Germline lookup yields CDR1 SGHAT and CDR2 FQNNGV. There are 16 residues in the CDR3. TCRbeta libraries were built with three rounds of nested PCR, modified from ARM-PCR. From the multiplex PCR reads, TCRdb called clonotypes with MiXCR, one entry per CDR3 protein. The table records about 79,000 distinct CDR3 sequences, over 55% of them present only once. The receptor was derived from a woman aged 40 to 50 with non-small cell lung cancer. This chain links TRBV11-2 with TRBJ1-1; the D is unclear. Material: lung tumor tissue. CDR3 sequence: CTRSLESGLADTEAFF. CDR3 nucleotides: TGTACCAGGAGTCTAGAGTCAGGCCTGGCGGACACTGAAGCTTTCTTT.